This TCR beta chain emerged from a study of blood T cell repertoires in COVID-19. Study-wide background: Samples representing acute and convalescent COVID-19 were sourced from the United States, Italy and Spain.

Between the trimmed V and J ends, which lost 0 bases and 6 bases, there was a span of 8 bases. This CDR3 comprises 14 residues. Per germline, CDR1 ENHRY and CDR2 SYGVKD. Assay: immunoSEQ multiplex PCR; the TCRdb copy retains only in-frame clones and omits some. Among 280,000 or so clones, approximately 83% were seen once, and the ten largest hold 8% to 9.5%. This sequence was found in a woman in her forties or fifties who had recovered from COVID-19. The genes are TRBV10-3 and TRBJ2-2; D perhaps matches TRBD1 (6 bases). Sequencing was carried out using peripheral blood. The CDR3 protein is CAISESQGAGELFF. DNA for the CDR3: TGTGCCATCAGTGAGTCACAGGGCGCCGGGGAGCTGTTTTTT.